This T cell receptor beta chain was sequenced during a study of T cell responses to AZD1222 COVID-19 vaccine (dated by TCRdb to about 2021). About the full investigation: AZD1222 recipients given second doses at about 4 weeks or at about 12 weeks were pooled, since spike-specific TCR depth and breadth were not found to differ between the two schedules. TCR sequencing was performed for 230 to 250 trial participants, of whom 207 were given two doses of AZD1222 and around 25 were given two doses of MenACWY control vaccine. Trial participants were enrolled by age into 18-55, 56-69 and 70-plus year subgroups, with around 140, 26 and 57 TCR-sequenced participants respectively. Broader findings and caveats from the paper: After two AZD1222 doses, both the breadth and the depth of spike-specific TCRs were significantly higher than at day 0 and than in MenACWY recipients. Most participants were white British and females outnumbered males, and the authors suggested that clonal diversity may have been underestimated. Conclusions about previously exposed vaccinees are limited, since just 5 to 7 AZD1222 recipients were seropositive for SARS-CoV-2 at baseline. Nearly half of unique spike-specific TCRs reportedly recognized epitopes outside regions mutated in the B.1.351 and B.1.1.7 variants. Vaccine-associated CD4 TCRs spanned the whole spike protein, with dominant responses in regions 160-218 and 743-854. In the small 56-69-year group, the increase in depth fell short of significance, most likely because of low power. Because no day 14 peak-response samples were available, repertoires were characterized only after the peak T cell response.

Germline trimming: 5 bases from V, 0 bases from J; junction bases outside gene matches: 8. Sequences SGHTA (CDR1) and FQGNSA (CDR2) are obtained from the germline V gene. The CDR3 starts with the cysteine, ends with the phenylalanine, and has 17 residues. Kept here is only the CDR3 DNA, which spans 51 bases and is read in frame from base 1. The sample's time point label, decoded: baseline before first vaccination. Vaccinee samples were obtained from the UK trials COV001 and COV002, which included a single-blind randomized controlled phase 2/3 trial of AZD1222 (ChAdOx1 nCoV-19) in healthy adults. Trial participant PBMC samples were collected at day 0 and day 28 after the second dose for TCRbeta chain sequencing. For this clone: Its antigen remains unidentified. Base-call qualities are not available, and no considerably larger clone is one nucleotide away.

The CDR3 regions of human TCRbeta chains were analyzed by immunosequencing. On the authors' methods: Repertoire TCRs were checked for matches against a reference library of SARS-CoV-2-specific TCRs that had been generated using the MIRA antigen-specificity platform. Breadth was defined as the fraction of unique TCRs that were SARS-CoV-2-associated. Depth was defined as the fraction of total T cells that were SARS-CoV-2-associated. Using the MIRA data, each spike-specific TCR was assigned both to the spike region to which the TCR was reactive and to a CD4 or CD8 class. Log10-transformed breadth and depth values were compared by one-way ANOVA with Sidak's multiple comparisons tests. Sourced from immuneACCESS, this table was stored by TCRdb with only in-frame sequences that have V and J called. A share of the clones is absent; for the studies checked, an unresolved V gene accounts for under half, and the remainder has no known explanation. V and J calls and clone size are copied from that table; D and trimming were computed from the DNA. The table for this sample lists 90,000 to 120,000 clones; roughly nine tenths of them were counted only once. Of the sample, roughly 4.3% is held by the ten largest clones.

The chain joins TRBV7-2 to TRBJ2-3; the central 10 bases match TRBD2. Material: peripheral blood, obtained on day 0 of AZD1222 vaccination. The clonotype originates from an adult in good health. The CDR3 has the sequence CASSPGLAVPSTDTQYF. The sequence in DNA is TGTGCCAGCAGCCCCGGACTAGCGGTACCCAGCACAGATACGCAGTATTTT.